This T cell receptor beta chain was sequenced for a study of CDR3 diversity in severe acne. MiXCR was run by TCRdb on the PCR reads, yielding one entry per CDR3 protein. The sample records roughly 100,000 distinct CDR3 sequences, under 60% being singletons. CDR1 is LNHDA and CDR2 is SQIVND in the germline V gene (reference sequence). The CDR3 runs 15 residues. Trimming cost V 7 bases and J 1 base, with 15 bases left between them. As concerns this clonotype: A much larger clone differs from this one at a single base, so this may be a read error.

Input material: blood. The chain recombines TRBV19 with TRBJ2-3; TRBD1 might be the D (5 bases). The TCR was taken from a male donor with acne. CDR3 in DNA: TGTGCCAGTAATACCAAAAAACAGGGCACAGATACGCAGTATTTT. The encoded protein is CASNTKKQGTDTQYF. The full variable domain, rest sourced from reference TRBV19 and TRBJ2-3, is DGGITQSPKYLFRKEGQNVTLSCEQNLNHDAMYWYRQDPGQGLRLIYYSQIVNDFQKGDIAEGYSVSREKKESFPLTVTSAQKNPTAFYLCASNTKKQGTDTQYFGPGTRLTVL.